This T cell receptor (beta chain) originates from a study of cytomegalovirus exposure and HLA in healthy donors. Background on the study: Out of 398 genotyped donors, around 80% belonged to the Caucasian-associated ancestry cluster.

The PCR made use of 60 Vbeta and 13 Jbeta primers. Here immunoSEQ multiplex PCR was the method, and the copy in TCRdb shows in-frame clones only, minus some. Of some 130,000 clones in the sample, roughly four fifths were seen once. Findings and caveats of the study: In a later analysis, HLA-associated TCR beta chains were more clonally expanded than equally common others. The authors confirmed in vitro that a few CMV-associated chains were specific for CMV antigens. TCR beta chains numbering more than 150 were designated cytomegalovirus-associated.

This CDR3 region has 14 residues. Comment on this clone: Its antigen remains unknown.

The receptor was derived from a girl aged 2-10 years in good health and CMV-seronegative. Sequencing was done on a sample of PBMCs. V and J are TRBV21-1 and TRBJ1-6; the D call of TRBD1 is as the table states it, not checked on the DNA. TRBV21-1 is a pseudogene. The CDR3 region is CASSPRTGSSPLHF. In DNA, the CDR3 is TGTGCCAGCAGCCCCCGGACAGGGAGTTCACCCCTCCACTTT.